This is a list of T cell receptor beta chains from one sample in a study of CD8+ T cells in alopecia areata. Assay used: immunoSEQ multiplex PCR; TCRdb lists only in-frame clones, some missing. The profile shows 130,000 to 150,000 clones, less than 75% of them singletons. The specimen sequenced was CD8+ T cells sorted from blood. Source of these receptors: a human donor in good health. CDR3s include the opening cysteine and the closing phenylalanine or tryptophan. D genes are given only for firm matches. Expanded clones are given a class, and other clones once, few, many or no size at all.

v_call	d_call	clone_size	j_call	cdr3_nt	cdr3_aa
TRBV5-6	NA	NA	TRBJ1-5	TGTGCCAGCAGCTTGCGGGCAGGTTGGAGGGGTCAGCCCCAGCATTTT	CASSLRAGWRGQPQHF
TRBV2	NA	few	TRBJ2-7	TGTGCCAGCAGTGAAGGCGGCTACGAGCAGTACTTC	CASSEGGYEQYF
TRBV15	TRBD1	NA	TRBJ2-7	TGTGCCACCAGCAGAGGTGACAGGGTGTCCCGGGTCGAGCAGTACTTC	CATSRGDRVSRVEQYF
TRBV6-5	TRBD1	NA	TRBJ2-7	TGTGCCAGCAGCCAGGGGACAGCCTACGAGCAGTACTTC	CASSQGTAYEQYF
TRBV9	NA	NA	TRBJ2-1	TGTGCCAGCAGCCCGGACCGGGACTCATTCAACAATGAGCAGTTCTTC	CASSPDRDSFNNEQFF
TRBV2	NA	NA	TRBJ2-1	TGTGCCAGCAGCCCCTCGGATGAGCAGTTCTTC	CASSPSDEQFF
TRBV4-1	NA	few	TRBJ2-7	TGCGCCAGCAGCCAAGAAGATCCCGCCTACGAGCAGTACTTC	CASSQEDPAYEQYF
TRBV10-2	TRBD1	few	TRBJ2-1	TGCGCCAGCAGGCCGGGACAGGGTAGCAATGAGCAGTTCTTC	CASRPGQGSNEQFF
TRBV5-1	NA	NA	TRBJ1-2	TGCGCCAGCAGCGGCGCAGGGGATGACTATGGCTACACCTTC	CASSGAGDDYGYTF
TRBV7-9	NA	NA	TRBJ1-2	TGTGCCAGCAGCTACCTCGCAGGCGAAGGATGGTATGGCTACACCTTC	CASSYLAGEGWYGYTF
TRBV9	NA	NA	TRBJ2-7	TGTGCCAGCAGCGTAGGCAGGGTCCCCTACGAGCAGTACTTC	CASSVGRVPYEQYF
TRBV2	TRBD1	many	TRBJ2-2	TGTGCCAGCAGTGATGGGACAGGGGGTCCCGGGGAGCTGTTTTTT	CASSDGTGGPGELFF
TRBV6-5	NA	NA	TRBJ2-7	TGTGCCAGCAGCCATAGTGGCAGCCTATACGAGCAGTACTTC	CASSHSGSLYEQYF
TRBV25-1	TRBD2	NA	TRBJ2-1	TGTGCCAGCAGTTCTAGCGGGAGATACAATGAGCAGTTCTTC	CASSSSGRYNEQFF
TRBV29-1	TRBD2	NA	TRBJ2-1	TGCAGCGCGGGACTAGCGGGAGTCGATGAGCAGTTCTTC	CSAGLAGVDEQFF
TRBV5-6	NA	NA	TRBJ2-7	TGTGCCAGCAGCCCGTCCGGGGACTACGAGCAGTACTTC	CASSPSGDYEQYF
TRBV6-5	NA	NA	TRBJ2-7	TGTGCCAGCAGTTCCGGGATTAAACCCTACGAGCAGTACTTC	CASSSGIKPYEQYF
TRBV27	NA	NA	TRBJ2-7	TGTGCCAGCAGTTTAGGTAGGGGATACGAGCAGTACTTC	CASSLGRGYEQYF
TRBV7-9	NA	NA	TRBJ2-7	TGTGCCAGCAGCTTGGGGCGGGTTAGAGACGAGCAGTACTTC	CASSLGRVRDEQYF
TRBV11-2	NA	NA	TRBJ2-5	TGTGCCAGCAGCTTAGGAGAGACCCAGTACTTC	CASSLGETQYF
TRBV29-1	NA	NA	TRBJ2-7	TGCAGCGTTGTACGTACGGGCACTTTCTACGAGCAGTACTTC	CSVVRTGTFYEQYF
TRBV29-1	NA	few	TRBJ2-3	TGCAGCGTTGAAGTCACAGATACGCAGTATTTT	CSVEVTDTQYF
TRBV7-9	NA	many	TRBJ2-1	TGTGCCAGCAGCTTAGATGGTGGTAGCGTCGATGAGCAGTTCTTC	CASSLDGGSVDEQFF